This T cell receptor (beta chain) was identified during a study of control samples from healthy donors and cancer patients. CDR3 length equals 16 residues. Germline V lookup: CDR1 SGHVS, CDR2 FQNEAQ. V was shortened by 3 bases and J by 1 base, with 15 bases between the two germline ends. Repertoires were generated with immunoSEQ multiplex PCR, while TCRdb's copy carries only in-frame clones and drops some. Of tens of thousands of clones in the sample, about 86% were seen once. The sequence was obtained from a woman between 45 and 65 years old in good health. The sequenced sample consisted of blood. The rearrangement joins TRBV7-8 to TRBJ2-5; TRBD2 might be the D (5 bases). The CDR3 loop reads CASSFFGPGIQETQYF. The CDR3 DNA reads TGTGCCAGCAGCTTTTTTGGCCCCGGGATCCAAGAGACCCAGTACTTC.